These 30 T cell receptor beta chains were all obtained from the same sample, sequenced in a study of technical replicates of blood from a few donors. The data were produced by immunoSEQ multiplex PCR, yet TCRdb's version contains in-frame clones alone and is incomplete. The sample includes 60,000 to 65,000 clones, less than 90% of them seen just once. Sequencing was done on a sample of PBMCs. The origin of the receptors is a human donor in good health. Some clones in this sample may be carry-over from other donors' samples.

The V call is TRBV18, the J call TRBJ2-3; 7 bases map to TRBD2. With V trimmed by 1 base and J by 1 base, 5 bases remained unmatched. Germline values: CDR1 KGHSH, CDR2 LQKENI. The CDR3 sequence is 16 residues long. CDR3 nucleotide sequence: TGTGCCAGCTCACCACGGAAAGCGGGGCGCACAGATACGCAGTATTTT. Translating gives CASSPRKAGRTDTQYF.

This clone was picked up a small number of times. This sequence joins TRBV23-1 and TRBJ2-2, with D maybe TRBD2 (6 bases). TRBV23-1 is placed among ORFs of uncertain function. Between the trimmed V and J ends, which lost 1 base and 4 bases, there was a span of 10 bases. This CDR3 is built from 15 residues. The CDR3 here is CASSQWQGGTGELFF. CDR3 coding DNA: TGCGCCAGCAGTCAATGGCAGGGAGGCACCGGGGAGCTGTTTTTT.

This chain connects TRBV7-8 to TRBJ2-3, with no clear D. The germline V and J ends were trimmed by 5 bases and 0 bases, with 9 bases remaining between them. The CDR3 consists of 14 residues. Germline loops: CDR1 SGHVS, CDR2 FQNEAQ. The CDR3 sequence is CASSRRLSTDTQYF. The DNA of the CDR3 is TGTGCCAGCAGCCGGCGACTTAGCACAGATACGCAGTATTTT. Supplemented by reference TRBV7-8 and TRBJ2-3, the full variable domain reads GAGVSQSPRYKVAKRGQDVALRCDPISGHVSLFWYQQALGQGPEFLTYFQNEAQLDKSGLPSDRFFAERPEGSVSTLKIQRTQQEDSAVYLCASSRRLSTDTQYFGPGTRLTVL.

The V and J genes are TRBV7-2 and TRBJ2-7; 10 positions match TRBD2. The V segment lost 0 bases and the J segment 4 bases; nucleotides outside the gene matches: 9. The germline V gene encodes CDR1 SGHTA and CDR2 FQGNSA. The CDR3 has 17 amino acids. The CDR3 loop is CASSLALLAGVKYEQYF. The DNA of the CDR3 is TGTGCCAGCAGCTTAGCGCTTCTAGCGGGAGTTAAGTACGAGCAGTACTTC.

The chain combines TRBV11-2 with TRBJ1-5; D perhaps matches TRBD1 (5 bases). The CDR3 length is 16 residues. Trimming took off 4 bases at V and 2 bases at J, with 15 bases between the two ends. Germline values: CDR1 SGHAT, CDR2 FQNNGV. CDR3 loop: CASSSGGSGGNQPQHF. Written as DNA, the CDR3 is TGTGCCAGCAGCTCGGGGGGGTCGGGTGGCAATCAGCCCCAGCATTTT.

The CDR3: CASSSWTSIPDTQYF. The CDR3 DNA follows: TGTGCCAGCAGTTCCTGGACTAGCATCCCCGATACGCAGTATTTT. V usage is TRBV27 and J usage is TRBJ2-3; 8 bases match TRBD2. J was trimmed by 6 bases and V by 4 bases; bases with no gene match: 9. This CDR3 is built from 15 residues. From germline, CDR1 is MNHEY and CDR2 SMNVEV (reference sequence).

This clone was seen only once. The chain joins TRBV6-5 to TRBJ2-1; 8 nucleotides agree with TRBD1. CDR3 size: 15 residues. CDR1 MNHEY and CDR2 SVGAGI come from the germline V gene. Trimming removed 5 bases from V and 4 bases from J; junction bases left unmatched: 7. The CDR3 loop is CASSPTGVTYNEQFF. The DNA of the CDR3 is TGTGCCAGCAGTCCGACAGGGGTCACTTACAATGAGCAGTTCTTC.

This clone was detected only a few times. The V call is TRBV29-1, the J call TRBJ1-2, with TRBD1 as a possible D gene (6 bases). Germline-derived CDR1 and CDR2 are SQVTM and ANQGSEA. The CDR3 is made up of 13 amino acids. The germline V and J ends were trimmed by 6 bases and 2 bases, with 13 bases remaining between them. The CDR3 DNA reads TGCAGCGTCATGGTCGGACAGAACTATGGCTACACCTTC. Translating gives CSVMVGQNYGYTF. Together with reference TRBV29-1 and TRBJ1-2, the CDR3 gives the full variable domain: SAVISQKPSRDICQRGTSLTIQCQVDSQVTMMFWYRQQPGQSLTLIATANQGSEATYESGFVIDKFPISRPNLTFSTLTVSNMSPEDSSIYLCSVMVGQNYGYTFGSGTRLTVV.

This clone has just one count. CDR3 sequence reads: CASSPQVEVNYGYTF. In DNA form, the CDR3 reads TGTGCCAGCAGCCCACAGGTAGAGGTTAACTATGGCTACACCTTC. The chain carries TRBV7-2 and TRBJ1-2, with D perhaps TRBD1 (5 bases). V was cut by 5 bases and J by 1 base, with 14 bases left in between. The CDR3 has 15 residues. Looked up from germline, CDR1 is SGHTA and CDR2 is FQGNSA.

The count of this clone is one. The chain couples TRBV6-5 to TRBJ1-1; D is unclear. This CDR3 spans 14 amino acids. Trimming cost V 6 bases and J 3 bases, with 14 bases left between them. The germline CDR1 and CDR2 sequences are MNHEY and SVGAGI. CDR3 coding DNA: TGTGCCAGCAGCTCAAGAGTTGGTGACACTGAAGCTTTCTTT. Protein product: CASSSRVGDTEAFF.

This clone was seen only once. V gene TRBV7-8 combines with J gene TRBJ2-7; weak D call: TRBD1 (6 bases). Germline assignment: CDR1 SGHVS and CDR2 FQNEAQ. The CDR3 length is 15 residues. Trimming left V 5 bases short and J 2 bases short, with 16 bases between. As DNA, the CDR3 is TGTGCCAGCAGCCATAACCCGACAGGAACCTACGAGCAGTACTTC. Protein: CASSHNPTGTYEQYF.

This clone was detected a few times. The CDR3 reads CALAPLSNQPQHF. In DNA form, the CDR3 reads TGTGCCCTAGCCCCACTGAGCAATCAGCCCCAGCATTTT. This chain links TRBV25-1 with TRBJ1-5, with unresolved D. Trimming removed 11 bases from V and 1 base from J, with 12 bases in between. Per germline, CDR1 MGHDK and CDR2 SYGVNS. The CDR3 covers 13 residues.

The chain recombines TRBV6-1 with TRBJ1-5; TRBD1 matches 9 bases. V dropped 6 bases and J dropped 6; count of bases not matched to a gene: 12. In germline, CDR1 is MNHNS, CDR2 SASEGT. The CDR3 runs to 16 residues. In DNA, the CDR3 is TGTGCCAGCAGAGAACCGGGACAGGGATCTGGTCAGCCCCAGCATTTT. It translates to CASREPGQGSGQPQHF.

J is TRBJ2-7 and V is TRBV7-9, with no clear D. This CDR3 region has 11 residues. Trimming left V 1 base short and J 8 bases short, with 6 bases between. The germline gives CDR1 SEHNR, CDR2 FQNEAQ (reference sequence). CDR3 DNA: TGTGCCAGCAGCTTAGAATACAAGCAGTACTTC. Translation: CASSLEYKQYF.

The chain uses TRBV7-2 and TRBJ2-1; 8 nucleotides line up with TRBD2. Trimming took 5 bases from V and 9 from J; bases not matched to a gene: 6. Germline lookup yields CDR1 SGHTA and CDR2 FQGNSA. The CDR3 contains 13 residues. The CDR3 nucleotides are TGTGCCAGCAGCCCCAGGCGGGGGGTTGAGCAGTTCTTC. Translated, it gives CASSPRRGVEQFF.

The J gene is TRBJ2-3, the V gene TRBV29-1; perhaps TRBD2 as D (5 bases). Germline CDR1 SQVTM, CDR2 ANQGSEA. V was clipped by 7 bases and J by 0 bases, with 17 bases between them. This CDR3 is built from 15 residues. CDR3 sequence: CSGIPGIGSTDTQYF. As DNA, the CDR3 is TGCAGCGGTATTCCGGGGATCGGGAGCACAGATACGCAGTATTTT.

The chain joins TRBV29-1 to TRBJ1-1; D remains unclear. The germline V gene encodes CDR1 SQVTM and CDR2 ANQGSEA. V lost 2 bases and J lost 5, with 9 bases in between. CDR3 size: 12 residues. CDR3 nucleotide sequence: TGCAGCGTTGAACGGGGAAAGACTGAAGCTTTCTTT. Translated: CSVERGKTEAFF. Using reference TRBV29-1 and TRBJ1-1 for the parts outside the CDR3, the full variable domain is SAVISQKPSRDICQRGTSLTIQCQVDSQVTMMFWYRQQPGQSLTLIATANQGSEATYESGFVIDKFPISRPNLTFSTLTVSNMSPEDSSIYLCSVERGKTEAFFGQGTRLTVV.

The chain couples TRBV27 to TRBJ1-1; D is possibly TRBD1 (6 bases). Germline CDR1 is MNHEY and CDR2 is SMNVEV (reference sequence). The V end was cut by 6 bases, the J end by 1 base, with 15 bases between. The CDR3 consists of 15 residues. The CDR3: CASSRNGQTNTEAFF. CDR3 nucleotides: TGTGCCAGCAGCCGTAACGGACAGACGAACACTGAAGCTTTCTTT.

This chain uses TRBV5-1 with TRBJ1-1, with TRBD1 identical over 8 bases. Germline-derived CDR1 and CDR2 are SGHRS and YFSETQ. With 0 bases clipped from V and 4 bases from J, the junction kept 8 bases outside the gene matches. The CDR3 covers 16 residues. The CDR3 spells CASSLEARGPSTEAFF. The CDR3 DNA sequence: TGCGCCAGCAGCTTGGAGGCCAGGGGGCCGAGCACTGAAGCTTTCTTT.

The chain couples TRBV6-5 to TRBJ1-1; D gene ambiguous. Trimming cost V 0 bases and J 10 bases, with 15 bases left between them. The CDR3 loop spans 14 amino acids. CDR1 MNHEY and CDR2 SVGAGI come from the germline V gene. CDR3 nucleotide sequence: TGTGCCAGCAGTTACTCGGGCATTCCATCGCCAGCTTTCTTT. It codes for CASSYSGIPSPAFF.

This chain joins TRBV18 and TRBJ1-1; 9 bases line up with TRBD1. Germline values: CDR1 KGHSH, CDR2 LQKENI. V lost 5 bases to trimming and J lost 4 bases; unmatched junction nucleotides: 11. CDR3 length: 16 residues. In DNA form, the CDR3 reads TGTGCCAGCTCAACAAACCGTGGGGGACAGGGCACTGAAGCTTTCTTT. Protein sequence: CASSTNRGGQGTEAFF.

The chain employs TRBV30 and TRBJ2-6; 10 bases map to TRBD1. The CDR3 spans 17 residues. Germline lookup yields CDR1 GTSNPN and CDR2 SVGIG (reference sequence). Trimming removed 4 bases from V and 0 bases from J; junction bases left unmatched: 6. CDR3 sequence: CAWIPGQGISGANVLTF. The CDR3, as DNA: TGTGCCTGGATCCCGGGACAGGGGATCTCTGGGGCCAACGTCCTGACTTTC.

The V and J genes are TRBV4-3 and TRBJ1-2, with 11 bases that match TRBD1. This CDR3 spans 16 amino acids. With 0 bases clipped from V and 4 bases from J, the junction kept 4 bases outside the gene matches. Germline V gene sequence: CDR1 LGHNA, CDR2 YSLEER. In DNA, the CDR3 is TGCGCCAGCAGCCAAGATCGGACAGGGGGCGCCTATGGCTACACCTTC. This sequence encodes CASSQDRTGGAYGYTF.

The chain carries TRBV7-9 and TRBJ2-1; 7 nucleotides match TRBD2. Germline assignment: CDR1 SEHNR and CDR2 FQNEAQ (reference sequence). There are 17 residues in the CDR3. The ends lost 0 bases at V and 4 bases at J; junction bases unmatched: 9. This CDR3 is CASSLAVGEGFYNEQFF. As DNA, the CDR3 is TGTGCCAGCAGCTTAGCGGTCGGGGAGGGGTTTTACAATGAGCAGTTCTTC.

The chain has TRBV21-1 and TRBJ2-1; the listed D gene, TRBD1, was not tested against the DNA. TRBV21-1 is given as a pseudogene. CDR3 length equals 21 residues. The CDR3 is CASSKDLQGIRYRNNYNEQFF. The CDR3 nucleotides read TGTGCCAGCAGCAAAGATCTACAGGGAATCAGGTATCGGAATAACTACAATGAGCAGTTCTTC.

The chain combines TRBV10-3 with TRBJ2-3; 9 bases line up with TRBD2. The CDR3 length is 13 residues. V shed 11 bases, J shed 5 bases, and the junction held 8 bases outside the gene matches. The germline V gene encodes CDR1 ENHRY and CDR2 SYGVKD. CDR3 in amino acids: CAVSGSVGDTQYF. CDR3 bases: TGTGCCGTTAGCGGGAGCGTTGGAGATACGCAGTATTTT.

The V call is TRBV5-1, the J call TRBJ2-3; D call uncertain. Looked up from germline, CDR1 is SGHRS and CDR2 is YFSETQ. CDR3 length: 13 residues. V was shortened by 4 bases and J by 2 bases, with 8 bases between the two germline ends. The CDR3 bases are TGCGCCAGCAGCGGCGGATACACAGATACGCAGTATTTT. Amino acids: CASSGGYTDTQYF.

V is TRBV6-5 and J is TRBJ1-1; TRBD1 agrees at 7 bases. Germline V gene data show CDR1 as MNHEY and CDR2 as SVGAGI. The CDR3 covers 15 residues. Germline trimming cut 5 bases from V and 4 bases from J; bases unmatched to any gene: 10. CDR3 DNA: TGTGCCAGCAGTCGCGACAGGGCGATTAGCACTGAAGCTTTCTTT. Translating it yields CASSRDRAISTEAFF.

The chain carries TRBV25-1 and TRBJ2-7; the D is unclear. The V end was cut by 6 bases, the J end by 5 bases, with 17 bases between. Germline V gene sequence: CDR1 MGHDK, CDR2 SYGVNS. The CDR3 is 14 amino acids. The CDR3, as DNA: TGTGCCAGCAGCCCCGAGGCGGTTTTCAACGAGCAGTACTTC. Translating gives CASSPEAVFNEQYF.

The chain has TRBV5-4 and TRBJ2-7; the D is unclear. The germline CDR1 and CDR2 sequences are SGHNT and YYREEE (reference sequence). The CDR3 covers 13 residues. Trimming took off 4 bases at V and 5 bases at J, with 13 bases between the two ends. The CDR3 coding sequence is TGTGCCAGCAGCACCCTAGGTGGCCACGAGCAGTACTTC. This translates into CASSTLGGHEQYF.